A single sample is the source of the 27 T cell receptor beta chains below, sequenced in a study of identical twins. One entry per CDR3 protein results from TCRdb running MiXCR on the 5' RACE reads. The table lists about 470,000 distinct CDR3 sequences, 20% to 25% of them singletons. These data also formed part of another study, on T cells expressing NK-cell markers.

The sample was CD4+ T cells sorted from blood. These receptors came from a woman aged 18-29 years in good health.

V is TRBV6-5 and J is TRBJ2-7, with a tentative D call TRBD2 (5 bases). CDR1 and CDR2 from the germline V gene are MNHEY and SVGAGI. Deletions cut 4 bases from V and 3 bases from J, with 10 bases between. The CDR3 length is 13 residues. The CDR3 region is CASSLHGIYEQYF. CDR3 bases: TGTGCCAGCAGTTTACACGGGATCTACGAGCAGTACTTC.

This clonotype was detected only once. This rearrangement joins TRBV11-3 to TRBJ2-2; TRBD2 matches at 8 bases. The CDR3 has 15 amino acids. V shed 5 bases, J shed 2 bases, and the junction held 4 bases outside the gene matches. In germline, CDR1 is SGHNT, CDR2 YENEEA. CDR3 amino acids: CASSISGGNTGELFF. In nucleotides, the CDR3 is TGTGCCAGCAGCATCAGCGGGGGAAACACCGGGGAGCTGTTTTTT.

This clonotype was seen a handful of times. The CDR3 spells CSAREGTGMNEQYF. CDR3 nucleotide sequence: TGCAGTGCTAGAGAGGGGACAGGGATGAACGAGCAGTACTTC. This chain links TRBV20-1 with TRBJ2-7; 9 nucleotides agree with TRBD1. The CDR3 loop spans 14 amino acids. V shed 0 bases and J 5 bases; nucleotides not matched to a gene: 5. The germline V gene encodes CDR1 DFQATT and CDR2 SNEGSKA (reference sequence).

This clonotype showed up just a few times. The gene calls are TRBV27 and TRBJ2-1; D is unclear. Germline V CDR1 and CDR2: MNHEY, SMNVEV (reference sequence). V was cut by 0 bases and J by 3 bases, with 15 bases left in between. The CDR3 sequence is 17 residues long. CDR3 loop: CASSLSSWAAVYNEQFF. In nucleotides, the CDR3 is TGTGCCAGCAGTTTATCTAGTTGGGCCGCCGTCTACAATGAGCAGTTCTTC.

This clonotype was counted a few times. V gene TRBV12-3 or TRBV12-4 combines with J gene TRBJ2-1; 9 bases are shared with TRBD1. V lost 6 bases to trimming and J lost 9 bases; unmatched junction nucleotides: 9. The CDR3 is 14 amino acids. The CDR3 region is CASSPPGQGIEQFF. CDR3 sequence (DNA): TGTGCCAGCAGCCCTCCGGGACAGGGTATTGAGCAGTTCTTC.

This clonotype was recorded at least ten times. This chain uses TRBV7-3 with TRBJ2-1; 7 bases are a match to TRBD2. The CDR3 covers 17 residues. Germline V lookup: CDR1 SGHTA, CDR2 FQGTGA. The V and J ends lost 2 bases and 4 bases, in that order; junction bases with no gene match: 11. The CDR3 loop is CASSLSIGAGEYNEQFF. CDR3 nucleotides: TGTGCCAGCAGCTTATCGATCGGGGCGGGGGAGTACAATGAGCAGTTCTTC. Drawing the rest from reference TRBV7-3 and TRBJ2-1, the complete variable domain is GAGVSQTPSNKVTEKGKYVELRCDPISGHTALYWYRQSLGQGPEFLIYFQGTGAADDSGLPNDRFFAVRPEGSVSTLKIQRTERGDSAVYLCASSLSIGAGEYNEQFFGPGTRLTVL.

The gene calls are TRBV2 and TRBJ1-3; 8 positions match TRBD1. Germline CDR1 and CDR2: SNHLY and FYNNEI. V lost 5 bases, J lost 4 bases, and 4 bases stayed unmatched. CDR3 length: 14 amino acids. CDR3 sequence reads: CASSNTGGGNTIYF. CDR3 nucleotide sequence: TGTGCCAGCAGTAACACAGGGGGAGGAAACACCATATATTTT. The whole variable domain, remainder taken from reference TRBV2 and TRBJ1-3, is EPEVTQTPSHQVTQMGQEVILRCVPISNHLYFYWYRQILGQKVEFLVSFYNNEISEKSEIFDDQFSVERPDGSNFTLKIRSTKLEDSAMYFCASSNTGGGNTIYFGEGSWLTVV.

J is TRBJ2-1 and V is TRBV7-2; possible D gene TRBD1, 7 bases. Per the germline V gene, CDR1 is SGHTA and CDR2 is FQGNSA. This CDR3 is built from 14 residues. Trimming left V 0 bases short and J 12 bases short, with 15 bases between. The DNA for the CDR3 is TGTGCCAGCAGCTTAGCTGGGGGCAGGGGGGCGCAGTTCTTC. Translated, it gives CASSLAGGRGAQFF.

The V and J genes are TRBV4-3 and TRBJ1-1, with D perhaps TRBD1 (6 bases). Germline CDR1 LGHNA, CDR2 YSLEER. V shed 0 bases and J shed 5 bases, with 13 bases lying between them. The CDR3 totals 15 residues. The CDR3 loop is CASSQDPKGGTEAFF. In DNA, the CDR3 is TGCGCCAGCAGCCAAGATCCCAAAGGGGGAACTGAAGCTTTCTTT.

This clonotype appeared a few times. V usage is TRBV18 and J usage is TRBJ2-7; the match to TRBD1 covers 7 bases. This CDR3 comprises 15 residues. After removal of 2 bases from V and 3 bases from J, the junction contained 7 bases not matched to a gene. Germline CDR1 KGHSH, CDR2 LQKENI. CDR3 DNA: TGTGCCAGCTCACCAACTTCGACAGGGAACTACGAGCAGTACTTC. Translated: CASSPTSTGNYEQYF.

This clonotype has a count of ten or more. J is TRBJ1-2 and V is TRBV5-1; tentatively, D is TRBD1 (5 bases). Per the germline V gene, CDR1 is SGHRS and CDR2 is YFSETQ. V lost 1 base and J 4 bases, leaving 11 bases between the germline ends. CDR3 length: 14 residues. The CDR3 nucleotides read TGCGCCAGCAGCTTGTTGCGGGGCGGCTATGGCTACACCTTC. This sequence encodes CASSLLRGGYGYTF. Full variable domain (rest looked up from reference TRBV5-1 and TRBJ1-2): KAGVTQTPRYLIKTRGQQVTLSCSPISGHRSVSWYQQTPGQGLQFLFEYFSETQRNKGNFPGRFSGRQFSNSRSEMNVSTLELGDSALYLCASSLLRGGYGYTFGSGTRLTVV.

V and J are TRBV5-1 and TRBJ2-7, with 12 positions matching TRBD2. The germline CDR1 and CDR2 sequences are SGHRS and YFSETQ. V lost 4 bases, J lost 1 base, and 3 bases stayed unmatched. The CDR3 sequence is 15 residues long. CDR3 nucleotides: TGCGCCAGCAGCGAAACTAGCGGGGGGTCCTACGAGCAGTACTTC. Translating gives CASSETSGGSYEQYF.

V gene TRBV11-2 combines with J gene TRBJ2-1, with D unresolved. V lost 3 bases to trimming and J lost 0 bases, with 6 bases between them. Germline V gene lookup returns CDR1 SGHAT and CDR2 FQNNGV. This CDR3 is 14 amino acids long. The CDR3 spells CASSFQSSYNEQFF. Here the CDR3 DNA reads TGTGCCAGCAGCTTCCAGAGCTCCTACAATGAGCAGTTCTTC.

This clonotype turned up a few times. The rearrangement uses TRBV24-1 and TRBJ1-6; D perhaps matches TRBD1 (5 bases). V was trimmed by 4 bases and J by 2 bases, leaving 11 bases between them. CDR1 and CDR2 from the germline V gene are KGHDR and SFDVKD. The CDR3 has 16 residues. The CDR3 DNA reads TGTGCCACCAGTGAGGGGGAGAGCACCTATAATTCACCCCTCCACTTT. This gives the protein CATSEGESTYNSPLHF.

This clonotype was counted many times. The chain carries TRBV5-1 and TRBJ1-1; no firm D call. CDR3 length: 14 amino acids. Looked up from germline, CDR1 is SGHRS and CDR2 is YFSETQ. Trimming took 3 bases from V and 0 from J, leaving 9 bases between them. The CDR3 DNA follows: TGCGCCAGCAGCTCGGACGGACTGAACACTGAAGCTTTCTTT. Encoded protein: CASSSDGLNTEAFF.

This rearrangement joins TRBV2 to TRBJ2-4, with a tentative D call TRBD1 (5 bases). The germline V gene encodes CDR1 SNHLY and CDR2 FYNNEI. V dropped 2 bases and J dropped 4 bases, with 12 bases sitting between them. This CDR3 is built from 15 residues. The DNA of the CDR3 is TGTGCCAGCAGTGAATTCCAGGGCGCGAAAAACATTCAGTACTTC. Protein: CASSEFQGAKNIQYF.

This CDR3 is CAISERASGKETQYF. The DNA of the CDR3 is TGTGCCATCAGTGAGAGGGCTAGCGGAAAAGAGACCCAGTACTTC. The V gene is TRBV10-3, the J gene TRBJ2-5; 7 nucleotides line up with TRBD2. CDR3 size: 15 residues. V lost 2 bases to trimming and J lost 3 bases; unmatched junction nucleotides: 6. Germline loops: CDR1 ENHRY, CDR2 SYGVKD.

This chain uses TRBV9 with TRBJ2-7; D is tentatively TRBD1 or TRBD2 (5 bases each). CDR3 size: 16 residues. Trimming shortened V by 0 bases and J by 5 bases, and 18 bases separated the two germline ends. Germline-derived CDR1 and CDR2 are SGDLS and YYNGEE. In DNA, the CDR3 is TGTGCCAGCAGCGTAGCTGAGGGGCACAGGTTTGACGAGCAGTACTTC. Residues: CASSVAEGHRFDEQYF.

In its sample, this clonotype was seen a few times. CDR3 DNA sequence: TGCAGCGTTGAGCTTAGCCGTGGCACAGATACGCAGTATTTT. Amino acid sequence: CSVELSRGTDTQYF. The gene calls are TRBV29-1 and TRBJ2-3; D gene unclear. V lost 3 bases and J 1 base, leaving 11 bases between the germline ends. Germline V gene sequence: CDR1 SQVTM, CDR2 ANQGSEA. The CDR3 has 14 residues.

V is TRBV6-5 and J is TRBJ1-1, with D possibly TRBD1 on 5 matching bases. Trimming took 3 bases from V and 1 from J, leaving 21 bases between them. The CDR3 is 18 residues long. Germline V gene sequence: CDR1 MNHEY, CDR2 SVGAGI. Here the CDR3 reads CASSYIIGSGVPNTEAFF. The CDR3 nucleotides are TGTGCCAGCAGTTATATAATCGGGTCGGGGGTCCCGAACACTGAAGCTTTCTTT.

The chain recombines TRBV20-1 with TRBJ2-1, with 9 nucleotides matching TRBD2. J gave up 2 bases and V 5 bases, and 4 bases lay outside the gene matches. The germline gives CDR1 DFQATT, CDR2 SNEGSKA (reference sequence). CDR3 length equals 14 residues. Here the CDR3 reads CSAGGTSPYNEQFF. The CDR3 region has the DNA TGCAGTGCTGGGGGGACTAGCCCCTACAATGAGCAGTTCTTC.

The genes are TRBV5-1 and TRBJ1-1; D uncertain. The CDR3 extends over 14 amino acids. Germline assignment: CDR1 SGHRS and CDR2 YFSETQ. Trimming removed 0 bases from V and 7 bases from J, with 13 bases in between. The CDR3 sequence: CASSLEVMVGEAFF. The CDR3 nucleotides read TGCGCCAGCAGCTTGGAGGTTATGGTCGGTGAAGCTTTCTTT.

The V and J genes are TRBV5-1 and TRBJ2-3; 11 bases map to TRBD2. Germline CDR1 SGHRS, CDR2 YFSETQ. After removal of 3 bases from V and 2 bases from J, the junction contained 5 bases not matched to a gene. The CDR3 consists of 16 residues. The CDR3, as DNA: TGCGCCAGCAGCTATGGGACTAGCGGTATCACAGATACGCAGTATTTT. It codes for CASSYGTSGITDTQYF.

This sequence joins TRBV14 and TRBJ2-1; 9 bases are shared with TRBD1. The CDR3 has 18 residues. CDR1 is SGHDN and CDR2 is FVKESK in the germline V gene. Germline trimming cut 0 bases from V and 0 bases from J; bases unmatched to any gene: 6. The CDR3 DNA reads as TGTGCCAGCAGCCAAGACCGGACAGGGGATTCCTCCTACAATGAGCAGTTCTTC. Protein sequence: CASSQDRTGDSSYNEQFF.

A note on this clonotype: The junction does not match germline at one end; this may be a read error. The chain has TRBV3-1 and TRBJ2-1; TRBD2 matches 11 bases. CDR1 and CDR2 (germline): LGHDT, YNNKEL (reference sequence). This CDR3 has 14 amino acids. The DNA of the CDR3 is TGTGCCCGCAGACCACTAGCGGGAGAATATGAGCAGTTCTTC. This gives the protein CARRPLAGEYEQFF.

This clonotype appeared a single time. V and J are TRBV20-1 and TRBJ2-7; no reliable D call. There are 11 residues in the CDR3. The V gene lost 0 bases and the J gene lost 4 bases, with 4 bases spanning the gap. Germline V CDR1 and CDR2: DFQATT, SNEGSKA (reference sequence). The CDR3 protein is CSAREIYEQYF. CDR3 nucleotides: TGCAGTGCTAGAGAAATTTACGAGCAGTACTTC.

This clonotype was observed a handful of times. The chain carries TRBV12-3 or TRBV12-4 and TRBJ2-1; 11 bases match TRBD2. V was pared by 5 bases and J by 1 base, with 4 bases of the junction left unmatched. The length of the CDR3 is 16 residues. The CDR3 loop is CASSPRLAGSYNEQFF. Written as DNA, the CDR3 is TGTGCCAGCAGTCCAAGACTAGCGGGATCCTACAATGAGCAGTTCTTC.